This T cell receptor beta chain was retrieved from a study of CD8 T cells in Susac syndrome. In the study overall: Treatment status at blood draw for the Susac syndrome patients was therapy-naive, corticosteroids, or intravenous immunoglobulin alone. General observations from the study: It was acknowledged in the study that the number of individuals who were included in its TCR sequencing and HLA analysis was relatively small.

To note about this clonotype: The antigen is undetermined.

When the RNA was reverse transcribed, random hexamers were used with an input of about 0.45 to 1 ug. It was immunoSEQ multiplex PCR that amplified TCR beta CDR3 across 54 Vbeta and 13 Jbeta. TCRdb reanalysed the immunoSEQ multiplex PCR reads using MiXCR and keeps one entry per CDR3 protein. The sample contains about 110,000 distinct CDR3 sequences, roughly 94% of which appear only once. The sequenced material came from CD8+ T cells from PBMCs. The receptor was isolated from a human donor with Susac syndrome.

In DNA form, the CDR3 reads TGCAGTGTGGGACTAGCGGAGTACAATGAGCAGTTCTTC. Its translation: CSVGLAEYNEQFF. The genes are TRBV20-1 and TRBJ2-1; TRBD2 aligns across 11 bases. Germline CDR1 and CDR2: DFQATT and SNEGSKA (reference sequence). With V trimmed by 7 bases and J by 4 bases, 3 bases remained unmatched. The CDR3 has 13 amino acids.